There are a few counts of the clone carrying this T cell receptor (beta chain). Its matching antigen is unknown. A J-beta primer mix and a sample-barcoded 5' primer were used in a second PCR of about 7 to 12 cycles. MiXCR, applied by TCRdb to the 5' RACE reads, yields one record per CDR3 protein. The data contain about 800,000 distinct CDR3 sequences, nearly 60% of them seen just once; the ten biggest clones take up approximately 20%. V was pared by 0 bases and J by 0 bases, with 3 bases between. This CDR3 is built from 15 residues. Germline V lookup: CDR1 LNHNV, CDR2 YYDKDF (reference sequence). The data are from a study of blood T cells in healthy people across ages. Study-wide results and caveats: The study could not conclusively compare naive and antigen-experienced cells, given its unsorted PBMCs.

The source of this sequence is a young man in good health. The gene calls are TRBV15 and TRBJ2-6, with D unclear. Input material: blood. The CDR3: CATSRDISGANVLTF. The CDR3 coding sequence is TGTGCCACCAGCAGAGATATCTCTGGGGCCAACGTCCTGACTTTC.